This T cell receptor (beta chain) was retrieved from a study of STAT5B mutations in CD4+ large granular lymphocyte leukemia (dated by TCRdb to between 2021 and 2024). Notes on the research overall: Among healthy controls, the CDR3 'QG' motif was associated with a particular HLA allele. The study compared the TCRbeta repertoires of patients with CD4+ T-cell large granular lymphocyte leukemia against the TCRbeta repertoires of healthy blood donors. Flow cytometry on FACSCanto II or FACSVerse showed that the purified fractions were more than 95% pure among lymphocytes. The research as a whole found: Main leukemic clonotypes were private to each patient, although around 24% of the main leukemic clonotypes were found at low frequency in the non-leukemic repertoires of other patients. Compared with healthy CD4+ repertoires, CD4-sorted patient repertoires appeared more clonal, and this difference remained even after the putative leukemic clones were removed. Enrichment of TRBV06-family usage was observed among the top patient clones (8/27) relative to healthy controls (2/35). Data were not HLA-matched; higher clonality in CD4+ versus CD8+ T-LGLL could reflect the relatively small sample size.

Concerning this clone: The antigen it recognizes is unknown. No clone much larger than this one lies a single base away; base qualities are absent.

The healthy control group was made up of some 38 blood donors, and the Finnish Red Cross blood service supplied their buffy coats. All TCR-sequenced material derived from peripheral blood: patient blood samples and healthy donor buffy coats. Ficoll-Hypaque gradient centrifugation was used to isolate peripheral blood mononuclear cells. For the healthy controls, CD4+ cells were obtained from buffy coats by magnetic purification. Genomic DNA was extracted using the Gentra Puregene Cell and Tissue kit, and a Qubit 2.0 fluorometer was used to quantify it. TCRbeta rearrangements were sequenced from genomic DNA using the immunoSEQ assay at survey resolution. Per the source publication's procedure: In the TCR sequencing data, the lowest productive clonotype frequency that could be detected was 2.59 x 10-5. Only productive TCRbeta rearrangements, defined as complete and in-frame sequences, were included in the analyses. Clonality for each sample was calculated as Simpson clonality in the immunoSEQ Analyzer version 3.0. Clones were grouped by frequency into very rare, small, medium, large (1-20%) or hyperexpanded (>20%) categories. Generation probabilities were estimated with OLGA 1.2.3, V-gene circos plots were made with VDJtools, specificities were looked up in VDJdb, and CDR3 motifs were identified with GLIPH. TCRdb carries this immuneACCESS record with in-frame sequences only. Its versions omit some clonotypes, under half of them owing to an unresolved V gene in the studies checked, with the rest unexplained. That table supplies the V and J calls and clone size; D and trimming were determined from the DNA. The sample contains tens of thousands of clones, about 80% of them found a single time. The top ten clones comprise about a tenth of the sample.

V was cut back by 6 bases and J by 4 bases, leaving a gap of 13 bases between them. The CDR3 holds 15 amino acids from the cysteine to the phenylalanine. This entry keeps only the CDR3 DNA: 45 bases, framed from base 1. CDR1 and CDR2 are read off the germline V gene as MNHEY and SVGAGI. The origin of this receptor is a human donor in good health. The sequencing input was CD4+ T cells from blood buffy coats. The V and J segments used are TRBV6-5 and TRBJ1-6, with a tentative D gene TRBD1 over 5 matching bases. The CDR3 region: CASSKTGAYNSPLHF. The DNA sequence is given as TGTGCCAGCAGCAAAACCGGGGCATATAATTCACCCCTCCACTTT.